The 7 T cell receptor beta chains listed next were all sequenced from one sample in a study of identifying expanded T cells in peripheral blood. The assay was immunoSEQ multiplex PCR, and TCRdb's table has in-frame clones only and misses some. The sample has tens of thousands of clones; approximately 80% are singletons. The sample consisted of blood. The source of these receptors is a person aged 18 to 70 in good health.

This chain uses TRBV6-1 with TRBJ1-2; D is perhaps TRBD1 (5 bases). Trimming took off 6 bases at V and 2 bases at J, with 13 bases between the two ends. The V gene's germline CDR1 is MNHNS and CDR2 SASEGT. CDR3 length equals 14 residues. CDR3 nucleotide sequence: TGTGCCAGCAGATCTGGGGGAGGGAACTATGGCTACACCTTC. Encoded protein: CASRSGGGNYGYTF.

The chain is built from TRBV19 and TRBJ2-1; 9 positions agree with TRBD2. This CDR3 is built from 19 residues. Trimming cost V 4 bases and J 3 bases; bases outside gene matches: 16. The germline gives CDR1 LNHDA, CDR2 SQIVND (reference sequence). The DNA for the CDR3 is TGTGCCAGTAGTAAACAGCGGGAGGCACTTGAGGCGATCTACAATGAGCAGTTCTTC. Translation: CASSKQREALEAIYNEQFF.

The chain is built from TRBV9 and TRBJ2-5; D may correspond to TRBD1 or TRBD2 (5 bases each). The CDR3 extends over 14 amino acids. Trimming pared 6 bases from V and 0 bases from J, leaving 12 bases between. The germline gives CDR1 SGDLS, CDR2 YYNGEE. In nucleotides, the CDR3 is TGTGCCAGCAATGGGGGAAGCTACCAAGAGACCCAGTACTTC. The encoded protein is CASNGGSYQETQYF.

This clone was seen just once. As DNA, the CDR3 is TGTGCCAGCAGCGCACAGGGGATGAGAAATACGCAGTATTTT. As protein: CASSAQGMRNTQYF. V is TRBV21-1 and J is TRBJ2-3; the D call in the table, TRBD1, was not verified against the DNA. TRBV21-1 is shown as a pseudogene. The CDR3 runs 14 residues.

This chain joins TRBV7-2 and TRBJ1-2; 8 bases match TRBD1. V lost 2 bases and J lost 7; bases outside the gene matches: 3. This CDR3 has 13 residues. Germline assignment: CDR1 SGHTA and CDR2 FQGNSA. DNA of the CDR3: TGTGCCAGCAGCTTAAGGCAGGGGGCTGGCTACACCTTC. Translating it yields CASSLRQGAGYTF.

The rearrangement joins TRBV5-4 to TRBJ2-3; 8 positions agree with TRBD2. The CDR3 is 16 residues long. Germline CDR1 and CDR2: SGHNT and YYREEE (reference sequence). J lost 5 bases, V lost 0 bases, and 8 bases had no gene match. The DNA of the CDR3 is TGTGCCAGCAGCTTGGGACGGGGGGGCCTCGGAGATACGCAGTATTTT. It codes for CASSLGRGGLGDTQYF.

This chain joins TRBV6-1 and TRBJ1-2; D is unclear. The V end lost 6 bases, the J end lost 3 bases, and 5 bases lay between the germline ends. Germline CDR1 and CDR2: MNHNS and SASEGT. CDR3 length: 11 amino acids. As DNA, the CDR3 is TGTGCCAGCAGGAAGGACTATGGCTACACCTTC. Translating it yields CASRKDYGYTF.